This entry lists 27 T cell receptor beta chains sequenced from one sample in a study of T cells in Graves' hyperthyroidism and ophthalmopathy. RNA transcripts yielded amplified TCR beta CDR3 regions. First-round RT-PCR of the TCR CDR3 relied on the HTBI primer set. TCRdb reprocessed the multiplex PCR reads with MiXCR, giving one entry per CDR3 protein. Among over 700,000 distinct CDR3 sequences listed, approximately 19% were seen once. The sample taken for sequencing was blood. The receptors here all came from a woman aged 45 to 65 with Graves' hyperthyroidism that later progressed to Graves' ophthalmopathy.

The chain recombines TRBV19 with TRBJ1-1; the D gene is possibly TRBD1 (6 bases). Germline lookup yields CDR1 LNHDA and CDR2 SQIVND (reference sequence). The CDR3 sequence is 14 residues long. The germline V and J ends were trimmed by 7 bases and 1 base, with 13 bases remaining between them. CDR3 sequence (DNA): TGTGCCAGTACCCACAGGGACCCGAACACTGAAGCTTTCTTT. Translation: CASTHRDPNTEAFF.

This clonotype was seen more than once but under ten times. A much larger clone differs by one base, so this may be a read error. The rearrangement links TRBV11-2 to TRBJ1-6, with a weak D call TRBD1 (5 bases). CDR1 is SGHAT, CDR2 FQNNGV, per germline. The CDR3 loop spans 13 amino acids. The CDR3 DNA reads TGTGCCAGCAGCTTAGAAGGGGATTCACCCCTCTACTTT. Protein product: CASSLEGDSPLYF.

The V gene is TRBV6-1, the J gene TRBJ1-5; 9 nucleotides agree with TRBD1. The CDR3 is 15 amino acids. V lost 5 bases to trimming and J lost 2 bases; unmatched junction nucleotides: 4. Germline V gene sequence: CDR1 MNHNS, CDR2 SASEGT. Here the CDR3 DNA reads TGTGCCAGCAGTCGGACAGGGGCTCGCAATCAGCCCCAGCATTTT. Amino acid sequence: CASSRTGARNQPQHF.

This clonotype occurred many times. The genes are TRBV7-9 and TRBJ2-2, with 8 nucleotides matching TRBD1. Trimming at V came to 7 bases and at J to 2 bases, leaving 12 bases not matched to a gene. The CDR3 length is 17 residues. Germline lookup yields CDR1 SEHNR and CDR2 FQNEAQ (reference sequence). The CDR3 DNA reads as TGTGCCAGCATCCTGTACGGACAGGGTCAAAACACCGGGGAGCTGTTTTTT. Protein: CASILYGQGQNTGELFF.

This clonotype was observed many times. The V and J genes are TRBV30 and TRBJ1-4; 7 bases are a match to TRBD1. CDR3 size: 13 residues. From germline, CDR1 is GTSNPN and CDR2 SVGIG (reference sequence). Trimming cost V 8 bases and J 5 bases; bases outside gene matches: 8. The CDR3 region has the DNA TGTGCCGCACGAGGGACAGAGAATGAAAAACTGTTTTTT. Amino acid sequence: CAARGTENEKLFF.

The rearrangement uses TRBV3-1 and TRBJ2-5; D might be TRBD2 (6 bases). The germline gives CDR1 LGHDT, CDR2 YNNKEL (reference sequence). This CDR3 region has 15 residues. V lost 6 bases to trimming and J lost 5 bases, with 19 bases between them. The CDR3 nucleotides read TGTGCCAGCAGAGTCGCCGGGACTGAGTGGGAGACCCAGTACTTC. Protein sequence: CASRVAGTEWETQYF.

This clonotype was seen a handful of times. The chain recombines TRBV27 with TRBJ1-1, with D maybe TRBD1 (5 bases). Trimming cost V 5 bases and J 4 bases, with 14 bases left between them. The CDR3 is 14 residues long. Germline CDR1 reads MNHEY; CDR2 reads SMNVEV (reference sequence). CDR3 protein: CASSPLVGGTEAFF. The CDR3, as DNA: TGTGCCAGCAGTCCGCTGGTTGGGGGCACTGAAGCTTTCTTT.

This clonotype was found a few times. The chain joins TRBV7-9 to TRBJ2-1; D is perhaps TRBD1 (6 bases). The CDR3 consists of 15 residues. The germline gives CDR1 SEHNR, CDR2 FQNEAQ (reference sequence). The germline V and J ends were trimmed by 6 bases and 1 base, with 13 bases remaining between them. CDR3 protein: CASSERGQSYNEQFF. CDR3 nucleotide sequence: TGTGCCAGCAGTGAACGGGGACAATCCTACAATGAGCAGTTCTTC.

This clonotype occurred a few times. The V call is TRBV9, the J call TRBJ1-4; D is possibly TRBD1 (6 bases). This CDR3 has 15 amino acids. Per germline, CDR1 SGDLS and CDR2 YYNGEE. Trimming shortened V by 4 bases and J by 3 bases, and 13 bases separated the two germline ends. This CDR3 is CASSPRQAPNEKLFF. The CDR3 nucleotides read TGTGCCAGCAGCCCCCGACAGGCTCCTAATGAAAAACTGTTTTTT.

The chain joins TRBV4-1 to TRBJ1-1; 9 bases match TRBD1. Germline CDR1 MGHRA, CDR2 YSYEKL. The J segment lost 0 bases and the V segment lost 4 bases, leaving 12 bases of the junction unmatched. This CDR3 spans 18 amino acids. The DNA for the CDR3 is TGCGCCAGCAGCCGTGGCCCGGGACAGGGCGATATGAACACTGAAGCTTTCTTT. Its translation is CASSRGPGQGDMNTEAFF.

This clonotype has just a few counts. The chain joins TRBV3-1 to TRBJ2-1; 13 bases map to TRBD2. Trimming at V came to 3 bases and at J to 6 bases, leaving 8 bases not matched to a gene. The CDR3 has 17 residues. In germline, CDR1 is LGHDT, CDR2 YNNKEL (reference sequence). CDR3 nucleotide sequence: TGTGCCAGCAGCCAGACTAGCGGGGGGCCCTCTGGCAATGAGCAGTTCTTC. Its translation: CASSQTSGGPSGNEQFF.

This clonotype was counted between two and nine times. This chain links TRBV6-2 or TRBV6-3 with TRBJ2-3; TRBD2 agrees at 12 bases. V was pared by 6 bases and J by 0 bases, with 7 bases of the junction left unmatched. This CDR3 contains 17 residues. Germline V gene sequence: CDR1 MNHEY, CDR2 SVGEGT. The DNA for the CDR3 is TGTGCCAGCAGCAAACGGACTAGCGGGGTGAGCACAGATACGCAGTATTTT. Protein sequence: CASSKRTSGVSTDTQYF.

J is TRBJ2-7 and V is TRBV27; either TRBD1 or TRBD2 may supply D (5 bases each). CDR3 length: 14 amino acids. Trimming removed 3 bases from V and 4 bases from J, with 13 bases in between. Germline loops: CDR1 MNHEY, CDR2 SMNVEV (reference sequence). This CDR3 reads CASSFTGGGYEQYF. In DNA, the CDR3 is TGTGCCAGCAGTTTTACAGGAGGAGGTTACGAGCAGTACTTC.

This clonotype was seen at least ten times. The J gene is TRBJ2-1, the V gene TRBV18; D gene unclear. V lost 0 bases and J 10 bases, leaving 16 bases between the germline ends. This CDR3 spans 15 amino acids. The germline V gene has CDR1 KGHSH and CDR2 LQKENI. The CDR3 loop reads CASSPPVTANVEQFF. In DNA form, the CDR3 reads TGTGCCAGCTCACCACCGGTGACGGCGAACGTGGAGCAGTTCTTC.

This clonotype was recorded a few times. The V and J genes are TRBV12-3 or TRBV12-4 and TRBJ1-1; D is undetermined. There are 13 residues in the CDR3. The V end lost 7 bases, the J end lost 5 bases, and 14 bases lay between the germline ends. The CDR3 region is CASTKRVGTEAFF. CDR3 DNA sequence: TGTGCCAGCACAAAACGGGTGGGGACTGAAGCTTTCTTT.

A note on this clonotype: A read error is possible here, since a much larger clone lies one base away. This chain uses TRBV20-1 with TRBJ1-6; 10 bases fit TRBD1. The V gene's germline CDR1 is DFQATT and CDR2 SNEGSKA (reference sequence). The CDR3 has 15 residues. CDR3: CSARETGGFDSPPHF. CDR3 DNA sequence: TGCAGTGCTAGAGAGACAGGGGGCTTTGATTCACCCCCCCACTTT.

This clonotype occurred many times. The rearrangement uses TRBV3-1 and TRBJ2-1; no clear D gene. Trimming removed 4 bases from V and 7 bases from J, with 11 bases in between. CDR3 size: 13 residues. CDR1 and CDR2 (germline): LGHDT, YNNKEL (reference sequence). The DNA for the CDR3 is TGTGCCAGCAGCCCGGAACTGGAAAATGAGCAGTTCTTC. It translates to CASSPELENEQFF.

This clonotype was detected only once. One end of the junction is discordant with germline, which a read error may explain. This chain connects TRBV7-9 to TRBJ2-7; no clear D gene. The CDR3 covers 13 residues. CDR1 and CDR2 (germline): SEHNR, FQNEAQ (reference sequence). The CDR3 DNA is TGTGTCAGCAGCTTTCTTCGGGTCTACGAGCAGTACTTC. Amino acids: CVSSFLRVYEQYF.

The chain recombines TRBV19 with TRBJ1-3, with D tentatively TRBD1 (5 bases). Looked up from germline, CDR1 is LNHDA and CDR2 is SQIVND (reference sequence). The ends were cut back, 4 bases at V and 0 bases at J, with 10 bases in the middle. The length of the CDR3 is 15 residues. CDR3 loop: CASSTNRYSGNTIYF. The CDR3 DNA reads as TGTGCCAGTAGTACGAACAGGTACTCTGGAAACACCATATATTTT. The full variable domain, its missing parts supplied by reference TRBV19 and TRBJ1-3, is DGGITQSPKYLFRKEGQNVTLSCEQNLNHDAMYWYRQDPGQGLRLIYYSQIVNDFQKGDIAEGYSVSREKKESFPLTVTSAQKNPTAFYLCASSTNRYSGNTIYFGEGSWLTVV.

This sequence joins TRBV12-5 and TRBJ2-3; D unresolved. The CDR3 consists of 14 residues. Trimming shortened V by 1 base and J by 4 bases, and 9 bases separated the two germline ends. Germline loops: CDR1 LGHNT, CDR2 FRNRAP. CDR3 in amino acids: CASGLDLIPDTQYF. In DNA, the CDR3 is TGTGCTAGTGGTTTGGACCTAATTCCAGATACGCAGTATTTT.

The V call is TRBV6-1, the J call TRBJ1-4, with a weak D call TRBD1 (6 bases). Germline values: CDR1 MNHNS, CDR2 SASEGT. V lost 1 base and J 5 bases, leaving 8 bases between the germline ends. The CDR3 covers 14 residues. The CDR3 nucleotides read TGTGCCAGCAGTGAAGGGACAGCAAATGAAAAACTGTTTTTT. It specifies CASSEGTANEKLFF.

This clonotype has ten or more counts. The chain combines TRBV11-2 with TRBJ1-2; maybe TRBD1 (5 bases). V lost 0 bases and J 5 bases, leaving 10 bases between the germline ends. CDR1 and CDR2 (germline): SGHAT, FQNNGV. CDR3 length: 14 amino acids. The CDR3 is CASSLDPGTYGYTF. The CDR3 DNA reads TGTGCCAGCAGCTTAGACCCTGGGACGTATGGCTACACCTTC.

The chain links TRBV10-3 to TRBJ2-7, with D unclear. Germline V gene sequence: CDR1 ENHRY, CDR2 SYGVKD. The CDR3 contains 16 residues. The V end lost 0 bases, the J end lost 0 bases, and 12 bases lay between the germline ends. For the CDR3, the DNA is TGTGCCATCAGTGAGTCGGCAGAGGCCAGCTCCTACGAGCAGTACTTC. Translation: CAISESAEASSYEQYF.

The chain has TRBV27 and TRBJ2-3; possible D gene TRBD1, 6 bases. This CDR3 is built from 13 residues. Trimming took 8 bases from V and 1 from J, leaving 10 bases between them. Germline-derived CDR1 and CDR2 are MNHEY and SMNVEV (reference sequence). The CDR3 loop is CASQTGRTDTQYF. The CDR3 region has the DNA TGTGCCAGCCAGACAGGACGCACAGATACGCAGTATTTT.

The CDR3 DNA reads as TGTGCCTGGACCGGGGGCGGAGAGGCCCGGAGGGAAAAACTGTTTTTT. This translates into CAWTGGGEARREKLFF. The V and J genes are TRBV30 and TRBJ1-4; D possibly corresponds to TRBD1 (6 bases). Germline V gene sequence: CDR1 GTSNPN, CDR2 SVGIG (reference sequence). The CDR3 covers 16 residues. V lost 4 bases, J lost 8 bases, and 23 bases lay in between.

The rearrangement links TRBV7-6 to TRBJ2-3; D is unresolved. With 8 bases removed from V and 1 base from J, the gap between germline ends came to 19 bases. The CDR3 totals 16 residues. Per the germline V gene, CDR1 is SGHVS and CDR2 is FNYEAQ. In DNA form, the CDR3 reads TGTGCCAGCGGCCCTTCTCTTAGCTCGGGCACAGATACGCAGTATTTT. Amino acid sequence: CASGPSLSSGTDTQYF.

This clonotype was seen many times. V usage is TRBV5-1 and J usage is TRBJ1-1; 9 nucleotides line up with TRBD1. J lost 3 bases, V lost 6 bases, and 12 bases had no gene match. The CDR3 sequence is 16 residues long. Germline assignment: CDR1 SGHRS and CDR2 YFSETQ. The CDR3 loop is CASNFGQGMEYTEAFF. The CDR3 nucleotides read TGCGCCAGCAACTTCGGACAGGGGATGGAGTACACTGAAGCTTTCTTT. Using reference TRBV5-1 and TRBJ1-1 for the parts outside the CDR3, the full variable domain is KAGVTQTPRYLIKTRGQQVTLSCSPISGHRSVSWYQQTPGQGLQFLFEYFSETQRNKGNFPGRFSGRQFSNSRSEMNVSTLELGDSALYLCASNFGQGMEYTEAFFGQGTRLTVV.